The T cell receptor beta chain described here comes from a study of T cell responses to AZD1222 COVID-19 vaccine listed by TCRdb under 2021. Study-wide context: A total of 233 trial participants underwent TCR sequencing, of whom about 200 had received two doses of AZD1222 and 26 had received two doses of the MenACWY control vaccine. Trial participants were enrolled by age into subgroups of 18-55, 56-69 and 70-plus years, and around 140, 26 and 57 TCR-sequenced participants, respectively, were included in these subgroups. Study-wide conclusions, independent of this receptor: Nearly half of unique spike-specific TCRs reportedly recognized epitopes outside regions mutated in the B.1.351 and B.1.1.7 variants. The whole spike protein was spanned by vaccine-associated CD4 TCRs, and dominant responses were seen in regions 160-218 and 743-854. In the small 56-69-year group, the increase in depth fell short of significance, most likely because of low power. Conclusions about previously exposed vaccinees are limited, since just 6 or 7 AZD1222 recipients were seropositive for SARS-CoV-2 at baseline. Because no day 14 peak-response samples were available, the repertoires could be characterized only after the peak T cell response. Participants were mostly white British, with more females than males. The authors suggested clonal diversity may have been underestimated. A significant rise in spike-specific TCR breadth and depth was observed after two AZD1222 doses relative to day 0 and relative to MenACWY recipients.

The CDR3 regions of human TCRbeta chains were analyzed by immunosequencing. Regarding the original processing steps: TCRs in the repertoires were compared against a reference library of SARS-CoV-2-specific TCRs that had been generated with the MIRA antigen-specificity platform. Breadth was defined as the fraction of unique TCRs that were SARS-CoV-2-associated. Depth was defined as the fraction of total T cells that were SARS-CoV-2-associated. Each spike-specific TCR was assigned to its reactive spike region and to a CD4 or CD8 class using the MIRA data. Log10-transformed breadth and depth values were compared by one-way ANOVA with Sidak's multiple comparisons tests. TCRdb re-hosts the immuneACCESS table, in-frame sequences only. Its copies lack some clones; in the studies checked, an unresolved V gene accounts for under half of them, and the cause for the rest is not known. For V, J and clone size, that table is used; D and trimming come from the DNA. The sample records about 140,000 clones, around 90% of which are singletons. The ten most abundant clones make up more than 3% of the sample.

The time point label corresponds to: about 28 days (+/-7) after the second vaccine dose. AZD1222 recipients with second doses at about 4 weeks or about 12 weeks were pooled, because spike-specific TCR depth and breadth did not differ between schedules. The vaccinee samples were drawn from two UK trials, COV001 and COV002, one of which was a single-blind randomized controlled phase 2/3 trial testing AZD1222 (ChAdOx1 nCoV-19) in healthy adults. For TCRbeta chain sequencing, PBMC samples were collected from trial participants at day 0 and at day 28 after the second dose. Comment on this clone: Its antigen specificity is not known. Per-nucleotide qualities are absent, and no much larger clonotype sits a single base away.

In the germline V gene, CDR1 corresponds to SGHRS and CDR2 to YFSETQ. Trimming accounts for 3 bases at V and 3 bases at J, while the number of junction bases matched to no gene is 5. Its CDR3 holds 15 amino acids, cysteine through phenylalanine. CDR3 DNA only is kept here, 45 bases in frame from base 1. The receptor was isolated from an adult who received the AZD1222 COVID-19 vaccine. The V and J segments used are TRBV5-1 and TRBJ2-5; the central 10 bases match TRBD2. Sequenced here: peripheral blood, sampled 28 days after the second AZD1222 dose. The CDR3 reads as follows: CASSSGTSEKETQYF. In nucleotides, the sequence is TGCGCCAGCAGCTCGGGGACTAGCGAAAAAGAGACCCAGTACTTC.